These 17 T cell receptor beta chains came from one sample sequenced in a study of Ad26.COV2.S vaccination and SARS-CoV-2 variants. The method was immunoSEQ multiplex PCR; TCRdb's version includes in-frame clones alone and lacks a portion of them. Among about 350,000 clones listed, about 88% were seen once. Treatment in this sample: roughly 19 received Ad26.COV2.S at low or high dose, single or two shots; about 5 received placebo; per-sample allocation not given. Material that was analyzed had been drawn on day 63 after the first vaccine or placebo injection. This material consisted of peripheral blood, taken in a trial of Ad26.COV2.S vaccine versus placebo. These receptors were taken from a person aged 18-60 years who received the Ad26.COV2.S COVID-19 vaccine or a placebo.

The CDR3 here is CASSDRTFSYNEQFF. The CDR3 region has the DNA TGTGCCAGCTCAGACAGGACGTTCTCCTACAATGAGCAGTTCTTC. The chain carries TRBV18 and TRBJ2-1; possible D gene TRBD1, 6 bases. The V end was cut by 5 bases, the J end by 0 bases, with 11 bases between. The CDR3 covers 15 residues. Germline V CDR1 and CDR2: KGHSH, LQKENI.

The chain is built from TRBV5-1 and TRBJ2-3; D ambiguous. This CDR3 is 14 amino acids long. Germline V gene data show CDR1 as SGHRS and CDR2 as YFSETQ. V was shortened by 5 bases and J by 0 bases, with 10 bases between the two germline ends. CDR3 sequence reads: CASRTVASTDTQYF. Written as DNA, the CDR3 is TGCGCCAGCAGGACTGTCGCTAGCACAGATACGCAGTATTTT.

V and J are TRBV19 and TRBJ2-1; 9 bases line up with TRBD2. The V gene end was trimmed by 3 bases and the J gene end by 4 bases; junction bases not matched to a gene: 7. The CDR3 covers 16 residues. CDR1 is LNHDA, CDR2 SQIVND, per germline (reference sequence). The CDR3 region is CASSIRAGGVYNEQFF. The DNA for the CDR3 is TGTGCCAGTAGTATCCGGGCGGGAGGGGTGTACAATGAGCAGTTCTTC.

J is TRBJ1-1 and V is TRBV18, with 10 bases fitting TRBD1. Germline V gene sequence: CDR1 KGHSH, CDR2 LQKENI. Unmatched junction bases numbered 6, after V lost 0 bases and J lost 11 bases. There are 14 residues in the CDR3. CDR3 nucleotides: TGTGCCAGCTCACCACCGGGACAGGGGATGTTTGCTTTCTTT. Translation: CASSPPGQGMFAFF.

CDR3 in amino acids: CASSLDSSGPYNEQFF. For the CDR3, the DNA is TGTGCCAGCAGCTTAGACTCTAGCGGGCCGTACAATGAGCAGTTCTTC. This chain links TRBV7-2 with TRBJ2-1, with 8 bases identical to TRBD2. Losses at the gene ends were 1 base for V and 4 bases for J; bases not matched to a gene: 6. Germline CDR1 reads SGHTA; CDR2 reads FQGNSA. There are 16 residues in the CDR3.

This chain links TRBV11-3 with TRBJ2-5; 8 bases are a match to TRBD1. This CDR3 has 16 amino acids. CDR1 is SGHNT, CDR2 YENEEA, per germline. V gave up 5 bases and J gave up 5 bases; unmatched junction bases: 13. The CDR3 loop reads CASSLGTGGAGETQYF. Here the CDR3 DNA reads TGTGCCAGCAGCCTCGGGACAGGAGGCGCGGGGGAGACCCAGTACTTC.

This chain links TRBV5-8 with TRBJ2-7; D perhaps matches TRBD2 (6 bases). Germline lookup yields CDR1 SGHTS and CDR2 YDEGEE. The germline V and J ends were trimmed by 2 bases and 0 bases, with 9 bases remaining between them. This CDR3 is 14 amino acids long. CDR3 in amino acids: CASSFRRVSYEQYF. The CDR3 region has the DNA TGTGCCAGCAGCTTCAGGAGGGTCTCCTACGAGCAGTACTTC.

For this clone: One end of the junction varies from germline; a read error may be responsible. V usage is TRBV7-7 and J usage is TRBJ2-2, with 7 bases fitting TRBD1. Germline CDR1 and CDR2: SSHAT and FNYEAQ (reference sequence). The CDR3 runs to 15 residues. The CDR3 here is CASSPGQENTGELFF. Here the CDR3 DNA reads TGTGCTAGCAGCCCCGGACAGGAAAACACCGGGGAGCTGTTTTTT. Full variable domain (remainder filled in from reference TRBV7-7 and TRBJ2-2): GAGVSQSPRYKVTKRGQDVTLRCDPISSHATLYWYQQALGQGPEFLTYFNYEAQPDKSGLPSDRFSAERPEGSISTLTIQRTEQRDSAMYRCASSPGQENTGELFFGEGSRLTVL.

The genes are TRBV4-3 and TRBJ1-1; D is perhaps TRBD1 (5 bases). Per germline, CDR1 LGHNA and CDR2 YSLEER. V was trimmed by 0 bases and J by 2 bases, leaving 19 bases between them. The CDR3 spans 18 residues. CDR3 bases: TGCGCCAGCAGCCAAGAGTCTGGGAGACAGACAAGAAACACTGAAGCTTTCTTT. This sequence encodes CASSQESGRQTRNTEAFF.

The CDR3 bases are TGTGCCAGCAGTTACTCTGTGGGAGGAGGCCAGCCCCAGCATTTT. As protein: CASSYSVGGGQPQHF. V and J are TRBV6-2 or TRBV6-3 and TRBJ1-5; D ambiguous. CDR1 is MNHEY and CDR2 is SVGEGT in the germline V gene. Trimming removed 0 bases from V and 7 bases from J, with 13 bases in between. CDR3 length: 15 residues.

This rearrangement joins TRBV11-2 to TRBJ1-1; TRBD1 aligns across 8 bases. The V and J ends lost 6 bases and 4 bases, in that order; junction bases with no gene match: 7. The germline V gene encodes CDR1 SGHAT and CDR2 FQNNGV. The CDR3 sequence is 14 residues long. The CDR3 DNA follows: TGTGCCAGCAGTTTTGGAACAGGGGGCACTGAAGCTTTCTTT. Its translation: CASSFGTGGTEAFF.

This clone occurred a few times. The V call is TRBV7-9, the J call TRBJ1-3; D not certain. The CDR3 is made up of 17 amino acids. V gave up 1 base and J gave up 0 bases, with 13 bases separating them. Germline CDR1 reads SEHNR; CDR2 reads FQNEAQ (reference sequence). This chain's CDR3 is CASSLGVGESSGNTIYF. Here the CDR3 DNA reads TGTGCCAGCAGCTTAGGGGTCGGTGAAAGCTCTGGAAACACCATATATTTT.

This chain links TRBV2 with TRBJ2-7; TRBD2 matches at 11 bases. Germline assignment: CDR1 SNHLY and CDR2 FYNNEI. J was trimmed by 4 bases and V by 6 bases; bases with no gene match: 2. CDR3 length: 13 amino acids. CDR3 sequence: CASSRLAGYEQYF. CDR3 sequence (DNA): TGTGCCAGCAGCAGACTAGCGGGGTACGAGCAGTACTTC. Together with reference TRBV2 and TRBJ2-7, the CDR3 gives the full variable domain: EPEVTQTPSHQVTQMGQEVILRCVPISNHLYFYWYRQILGQKVEFLVSFYNNEISEKSEIFDDQFSVERPDGSNFTLKIRSTKLEDSAMYFCASSRLAGYEQYFGPGTRLTVT.

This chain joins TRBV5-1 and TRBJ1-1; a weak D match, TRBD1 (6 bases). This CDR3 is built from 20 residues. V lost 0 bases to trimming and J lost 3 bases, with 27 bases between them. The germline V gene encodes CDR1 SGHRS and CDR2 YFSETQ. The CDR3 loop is CASSLVGGQSWGTGDTEAFF. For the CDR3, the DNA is TGCGCCAGCAGCTTGGTCGGGGGGCAGAGTTGGGGAACGGGTGACACTGAAGCTTTCTTT. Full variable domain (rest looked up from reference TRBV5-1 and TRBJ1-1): KAGVTQTPRYLIKTRGQQVTLSCSPISGHRSVSWYQQTPGQGLQFLFEYFSETQRNKGNFPGRFSGRQFSNSRSEMNVSTLELGDSALYLCASSLVGGQSWGTGDTEAFFGQGTRLTVV.

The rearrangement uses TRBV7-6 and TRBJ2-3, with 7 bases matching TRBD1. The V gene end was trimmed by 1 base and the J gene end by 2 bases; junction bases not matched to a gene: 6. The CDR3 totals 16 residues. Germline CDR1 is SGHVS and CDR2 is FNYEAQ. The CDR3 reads CASSLDDRDLTDTQYF. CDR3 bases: TGTGCCAGCAGCTTAGATGACAGGGACCTCACAGATACGCAGTATTTT.

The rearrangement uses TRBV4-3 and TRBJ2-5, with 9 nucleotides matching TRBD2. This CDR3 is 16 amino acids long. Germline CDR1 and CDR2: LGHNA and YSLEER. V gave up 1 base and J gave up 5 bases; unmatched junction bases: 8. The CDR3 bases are TGCGCCAGCAGCCAAGGGCCTAGCGGGGAGGGGGAGACCCAGTACTTC. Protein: CASSQGPSGEGETQYF.

CDR3 region: CASSFRGANEKLFF. The CDR3 coding sequence is TGTGCCAGCAGCTTCCGGGGAGCTAATGAAAAACTGTTTTTT. The chain uses TRBV5-4 and TRBJ1-4; D is unclear. Trimming stripped 2 bases from V and 3 bases from J, with 8 bases between. Germline V gives CDR1 SGHNT, CDR2 YYREEE (reference sequence). This CDR3 comprises 14 residues.